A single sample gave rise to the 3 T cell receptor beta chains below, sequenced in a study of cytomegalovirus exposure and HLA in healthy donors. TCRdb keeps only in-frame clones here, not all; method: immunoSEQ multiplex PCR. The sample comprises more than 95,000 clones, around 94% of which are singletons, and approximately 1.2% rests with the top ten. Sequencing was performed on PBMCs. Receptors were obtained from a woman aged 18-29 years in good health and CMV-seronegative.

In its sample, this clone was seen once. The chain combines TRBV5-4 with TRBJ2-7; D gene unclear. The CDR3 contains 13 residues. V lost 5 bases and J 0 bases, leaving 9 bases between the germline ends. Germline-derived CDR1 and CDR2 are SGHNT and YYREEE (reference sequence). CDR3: CASSLGSSYEQYF. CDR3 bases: TGTGCCAGCAGTCTGGGCTCCTCCTACGAGCAGTACTTC.

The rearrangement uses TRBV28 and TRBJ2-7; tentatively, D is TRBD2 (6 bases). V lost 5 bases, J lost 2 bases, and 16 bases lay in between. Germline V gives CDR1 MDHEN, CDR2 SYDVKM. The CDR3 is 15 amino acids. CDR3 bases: TGTGCCAGCAGTCCCCCCCCCGGGGGAACCTACGAGCAGTACTTC. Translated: CASSPPPGGTYEQYF.

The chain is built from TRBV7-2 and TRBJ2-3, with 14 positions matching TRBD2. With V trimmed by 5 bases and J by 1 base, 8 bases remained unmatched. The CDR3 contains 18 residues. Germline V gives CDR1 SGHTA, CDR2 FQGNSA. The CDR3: CASSTGTSGSWGTDTQYF. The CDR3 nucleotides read TGTGCCAGCAGCACCGGGACTAGCGGGAGTTGGGGCACAGATACGCAGTATTTT.